This T cell receptor beta chain was sequenced during a study of human T cells and chemical hapten exposure. Study findings and constraints: Each of the donors had alopecia, so their immune responses may not resemble those of healthy people.

The CDR3 is 17 amino acids. The germline V and J ends were trimmed by 2 bases and 10 bases, with 21 bases remaining between them. Germline CDR1 is LGHDT and CDR2 is YNNKEL (reference sequence). For this clonotype: Its antigen is unknown.

TCRdb reprocessed the RACE reads with MiXCR, giving one entry per CDR3 protein. The sample includes roughly 140,000 distinct CDR3 sequences, 12% seen only once; the top ten take 1.1% to 1.5%. The time point denotes: patch test 2, 6 weeks after DPC sensitization. Treatment given: therapeutic diphenylcyclopropenone sensitization with weekly scalp DPC. The chain combines TRBV3-1 with TRBJ1-6; weak D call: TRBD1 (5 bases). This TCR derives from a woman in her 50s with alopecia areata. Some clones in this sample may be carry-over from other donors' samples. The source material was whole blood, sampled in connection with sensitization to the hapten diphenylcyclopropenone (DPC). The CDR3 region is CASSQPPRGTGGSPLHF. CDR3 bases: TGTGCCAGCAGCCAACCTCCGCGGGGGACGGGCGGATCACCCCTCCACTTT.